The 27 T cell receptor beta chains below come from one sample, sequenced in a study of radiation and T cells in renal cell carcinoma. The time point here: blood 4 weeks post-SBRT, at nephrectomy. The sample's treatment: 15 Gy SBRT to primary tumor, nephrectomy 4 weeks later. The protocol was immunoSEQ multiplex PCR, while the TCRdb copy is restricted to in-frame clones and leaves out a portion. The sample has about 150,000 clones, around 88% seen once; the top ten hold less than 20%. The material was blood, obtained from a patient whose treatment included radiotherapy and nephrectomy. These receptors originate from a woman in her fifties or sixties with renal cell carcinoma.

The CDR3 region has the DNA TGTGCCAGTAGTAACCAAGGGTTCGGGACTGAAGCTTTCTTT. It codes for CASSNQGFGTEAFF. V is TRBV19 and J is TRBJ1-1; D call uncertain. CDR1 and CDR2 from the germline V gene are LNHDA and SQIVND (reference sequence). The length of the CDR3 is 14 residues. The ends were cut back, 4 bases at V and 5 bases at J, with 14 bases in the middle.

The V call is TRBV7-2, the J call TRBJ1-5; D unresolved. CDR1 and CDR2 (germline): SGHTA, FQGNSA. The V end lost 0 bases, the J end lost 1 base, and 7 bases lay between the germline ends. The CDR3 is 15 amino acids. The DNA of the CDR3 is TGTGCCAGCAGCTTAGCGTCGGTAAGCAATCAGCCCCAGCATTTT. Residues: CASSLASVSNQPQHF.

This chain uses TRBV11-1 with TRBJ2-7, with D possibly being TRBD2 (6 bases). The V and J ends lost 5 bases and 2 bases respectively, with 16 bases between them. The CDR3 covers 15 residues. From germline, CDR1 is SGHAT and CDR2 FQDESV (reference sequence). In DNA form, the CDR3 reads TGTGCCAGCAGCGTGGGGGGAGCTTTCGCCTACGAGCAGTACTTC. Translating it yields CASSVGGAFAYEQYF.

The rearrangement uses TRBV9 and TRBJ1-2; D gene unclear. This CDR3 has 13 amino acids. The germline V gene has CDR1 SGDLS and CDR2 YYNGEE. V lost 7 bases and J lost 3, with 13 bases in between. The CDR3 region is CASGGTHHYGYTF. The CDR3, as DNA: TGTGCCAGCGGAGGCACACACCACTATGGCTACACCTTC.

This rearrangement joins TRBV15 to TRBJ1-2; perhaps TRBD1 as D (5 bases). Trimming removed 4 bases from V and 7 bases from J, with 16 bases in between. The CDR3 spans 14 residues. Germline loops: CDR1 LNHNV, CDR2 YYDKDF (reference sequence). The CDR3 is CATSTRTREAGYTF. CDR3 nucleotides: TGTGCCACCAGCACCCGGACAAGGGAGGCTGGCTACACCTTC. Based on the CDR3 plus reference TRBV15 and TRBJ1-2, the full variable domain is DAMVIQNPRYQVTQFGKPVTLSCSQTLNHNVMYWYQQKSSQAPKLLFHYYDKDFNNEADTPDNFQSRRPNTSFCFLDIRSPGLGDTAMYLCATSTRTREAGYTFGSGTRLTVV.

The chain carries TRBV5-1 and TRBJ2-5; 8 bases agree with TRBD2. V lost 8 bases to trimming and J lost 5 bases; unmatched junction nucleotides: 11. The CDR3 spans 14 residues. Germline CDR1 is SGHRS and CDR2 is YFSETQ. The CDR3 is CASASAGEWETQYF. Written as DNA, the CDR3 is TGCGCCAGTGCTTCAGCGGGAGAGTGGGAGACCCAGTACTTC. The full variable domain, rest sourced from reference TRBV5-1 and TRBJ2-5, is KAGVTQTPRYLIKTRGQQVTLSCSPISGHRSVSWYQQTPGQGLQFLFEYFSETQRNKGNFPGRFSGRQFSNSRSEMNVSTLELGDSALYLCASASAGEWETQYFGPGTRLLVL.

The rearrangement uses TRBV6-1 and TRBJ2-3, with D possibly matching TRBD2 (5 bases). The V end was cut by 5 bases, the J end by 1 base, with 7 bases between. From germline, CDR1 is MNHNS and CDR2 SASEGT. This CDR3 spans 13 amino acids. The CDR3 sequence: CASSFGGTDTQYF. The CDR3 DNA follows: TGTGCCAGCAGTTTCGGGGGCACAGATACGCAGTATTTT.

The rearrangement uses TRBV11-2 and TRBJ2-3; D gene uncertain. The CDR3 spans 14 residues. V lost 1 base and J 2 bases, leaving 7 bases between the germline ends. CDR1 is SGHAT and CDR2 is FQNNGV in the germline V gene. The DNA for the CDR3 is TGTGCCAGCAGCTTAGCCGTAAACACAGATACGCAGTATTTT. This codes for CASSLAVNTDTQYF.

This chain joins TRBV29-1 and TRBJ1-2; no firm D call. Germline V gene data show CDR1 as SQVTM and CDR2 as ANQGSEA. Trimming shortened V by 5 bases and J by 1 base, and 17 bases separated the two germline ends. This CDR3 is built from 15 residues. The CDR3 sequence is CSVMADRGLNYGYTF. The CDR3 coding sequence is TGCAGCGTTATGGCTGATAGAGGACTTAACTATGGCTACACCTTC. The variable domain in full, completed from reference TRBV29-1 and TRBJ1-2, reads SAVISQKPSRDICQRGTSLTIQCQVDSQVTMMFWYRQQPGQSLTLIATANQGSEATYESGFVIDKFPISRPNLTFSTLTVSNMSPEDSSIYLCSVMADRGLNYGYTFGSGTRLTVV.

Only one count was recorded for this clone. This chain joins TRBV10-3 and TRBJ1-2; possibly TRBD1 for D (5 bases). CDR1 and CDR2 (germline): ENHRY, SYGVKD. CDR3 size: 13 residues. V lost 5 bases, J lost 4 bases, and 11 bases lay in between. The CDR3 DNA reads TGTGCCATCAGTCCAGACAGCGCCTATGGCTACACCTTC. Translated: CAISPDSAYGYTF.

The chain recombines TRBV6-5 with TRBJ1-6; D gene unclear. The V and J ends lost 3 bases and 14 bases respectively, with 17 bases between them. The CDR3 has 14 amino acids. Germline V lookup: CDR1 MNHEY, CDR2 SVGAGI. The CDR3 loop is CASSYSGSSWALHF. The CDR3 DNA is TGTGCCAGCAGTTATAGCGGGAGCTCCTGGGCCCTCCACTTT.

A note on this clone: Other DNA sequences in the same sample also yield this CDR3. The chain employs TRBV5-4 and TRBJ1-6; 7 bases map to TRBD1. Germline V gene data show CDR1 as SGHNT and CDR2 as YYREEE (reference sequence). This CDR3 comprises 17 residues. V shed 0 bases, J shed 10 bases, and the junction held 13 bases outside the gene matches. For the CDR3, the DNA is TGTGCCAGCAGCTTGGCAGCGACAGGGTCGAGTGGGTCACCCCTCCACTTT. This translates into CASSLAATGSSGSPLHF.

The V and J genes are TRBV9 and TRBJ2-2, with TRBD1 matching 8 bases. The CDR3 totals 14 residues. Looked up from germline, CDR1 is SGDLS and CDR2 is YYNGEE. Trimming at V came to 5 bases and at J to 5 bases, leaving 5 bases not matched to a gene. The CDR3 spells CASSTGGQTGELFF. As DNA, the CDR3 is TGTGCCAGCAGTACAGGGGGACAGACCGGGGAGCTGTTTTTT.

The V gene is TRBV5-3, the J gene TRBJ1-5, with 10 bases that match TRBD1. Being an ORF, TRBV5-3 has a function that is uncertain. With V trimmed by 5 bases and J by 4 bases, 9 bases remained unmatched. There are 16 residues in the CDR3. CDR3 loop: CARSPGWGQGNQPQHF. As DNA, the CDR3 is TGTGCCAGAAGTCCCGGGTGGGGACAGGGGAATCAGCCCCAGCATTTT.

V gene TRBV6-5 combines with J gene TRBJ2-5; the D is unclear. The CDR3 contains 14 residues. Germline loops: CDR1 MNHEY, CDR2 SVGAGI. The germline V and J ends were trimmed by 5 bases and 1 base, with 11 bases remaining between them. The CDR3 reads CASSPSWSQETQYF. The CDR3 DNA reads TGTGCCAGCAGTCCCAGTTGGAGCCAAGAGACCCAGTACTTC.

The V call is TRBV14, the J call TRBJ2-7; D gene unclear. This CDR3 is 14 amino acids long. Trimming pared 0 bases from V and 5 bases from J, leaving 11 bases between. From germline, CDR1 is SGHDN and CDR2 FVKESK. In DNA form, the CDR3 reads TGTGCCAGCAGCCAAGATCTCGGCAGACACGAGCAGTACTTC. Translating it yields CASSQDLGRHEQYF.

The chain combines TRBV11-2 with TRBJ1-5; possible D gene TRBD1, 5 bases. In germline, CDR1 is SGHAT, CDR2 FQNNGV. The V and J ends lost 1 base and 3 bases respectively, with 10 bases between them. The length of the CDR3 is 15 residues. CDR3 in DNA: TGTGCCAGCAGCTTAGTATACAGGTCCAATCAGCCCCAGCATTTT. This translates into CASSLVYRSNQPQHF.

The genes are TRBV10-1 and TRBJ2-7; TRBD1 agrees at 10 bases. The CDR3 consists of 15 residues. V shed 0 bases, J shed 5 bases, and the junction held 4 bases outside the gene matches. Germline assignment: CDR1 WNHNN and CDR2 SYGVQD (reference sequence). The CDR3 here is CASSESGTGENEQYF. The CDR3 DNA reads as TGCGCCAGCAGTGAGTCCGGGACAGGGGAAAACGAGCAGTACTTC.

The V gene is TRBV19, the J gene TRBJ2-2, with D perhaps matching TRBD2 (6 bases). The V gene's germline CDR1 is LNHDA and CDR2 SQIVND (reference sequence). The V gene lost 3 bases and the J gene lost 3 bases, with 14 bases spanning the gap. The CDR3 contains 16 residues. The chain's CDR3 is CASSIPQAGHTGELFF. CDR3 nucleotide sequence: TGTGCCAGTAGTATCCCCCAGGCGGGGCACACCGGGGAGCTGTTTTTT.

The chain employs TRBV7-2 and TRBJ2-3, with 10 nucleotides matching TRBD2. The junction had 10 bases not matched to a gene; V was cut back by 5 bases and J by 2 bases. CDR1 is SGHTA and CDR2 is FQGNSA in the germline V gene. This CDR3 is built from 17 residues. The CDR3 region has the DNA TGTGCCAGCAGCCCCTGGGTTAGCGGGGGGATCACAGATACGCAGTATTTT. This gives the protein CASSPWVSGGITDTQYF.

The chain joins TRBV6-5 to TRBJ2-2; 8 nucleotides align to TRBD2. The CDR3 consists of 16 residues. V trimming: 2 bases; J trimming: 5 bases; junction bases outside the gene matches: 7. Germline CDR1 is MNHEY and CDR2 is SVGAGI. Here the CDR3 DNA reads TGTGCCAGCAGTTACACGAGCGGGGGCGGGACCGGGGAGCTGTTTTTT. Translation gives CASSYTSGGGTGELFF.

The CDR3 protein is CASSLGQGYTDTQYF. The CDR3 DNA is TGCGCCAGCAGCTTGGGACAGGGGTACACAGATACGCAGTATTTT. V is TRBV5-1 and J is TRBJ2-3, with 8 bases lining up with TRBD1. Trimming took 0 bases from V and 2 from J; bases not matched to a gene: 2. This CDR3 has 15 residues. Germline values: CDR1 SGHRS, CDR2 YFSETQ.

This clone has a single count. This rearrangement joins TRBV9 to TRBJ1-5, with no clear D. The germline V gene has CDR1 SGDLS and CDR2 YYNGEE. CDR3 size: 13 residues. Trimming took off 1 base at V and 4 bases at J, with 6 bases between the two ends. CDR3 bases: TGTGCCAGCAGCGTAACTGGAAATCAGCCCCAGCATTTT. Protein product: CASSVTGNQPQHF.

The V gene is TRBV28, the J gene TRBJ1-1; 9 bases agree with TRBD1. The ends lost 6 bases at V and 4 bases at J; junction bases unmatched: 18. The CDR3 spans 18 residues. CDR1 is MDHEN and CDR2 is SYDVKM in the germline V gene. CDR3 DNA sequence: TGTGCCAGCAGGGGAGATGAACCGGGACAGGGCTTCGGCACTGAAGCTTTCTTT. Amino acid sequence: CASRGDEPGQGFGTEAFF.

This chain joins TRBV4-3 and TRBJ2-2, with no clear D. Trimming removed 4 bases from V and 7 bases from J, with 13 bases in between. The CDR3 contains 14 residues. Per germline, CDR1 LGHNA and CDR2 YSLEER. The CDR3: CASSRNMGFGELFF. CDR3 coding DNA: TGCGCCAGCAGCCGTAATATGGGGTTCGGGGAGCTGTTTTTT.

This chain joins TRBV5-1 and TRBJ2-7, with D perhaps TRBD2 (6 bases). V was cut by 2 bases and J by 7 bases, with 25 bases left in between. Germline loops: CDR1 SGHRS, CDR2 YFSETQ. The CDR3 consists of 17 residues. Here the CDR3 reads CASSLGSAGTGDGEQYF. DNA for the CDR3: TGCGCCAGCAGCTTAGGGAGCGCCGGGACTGGGGATGGGGAGCAGTACTTC.

A word on this clone: Other DNA sequences within the sample encode an identical CDR3. This sequence joins TRBV5-1 and TRBJ1-2; D gene uncertain. This CDR3 contains 13 residues. Germline assignment: CDR1 SGHRS and CDR2 YFSETQ. The V end was cut by 0 bases, the J end by 1 base, with 4 bases between. CDR3 in amino acids: CASSLGDNYGYTF. Here the CDR3 DNA reads TGCGCCAGCAGCTTGGGCGATAACTATGGCTACACCTTC.